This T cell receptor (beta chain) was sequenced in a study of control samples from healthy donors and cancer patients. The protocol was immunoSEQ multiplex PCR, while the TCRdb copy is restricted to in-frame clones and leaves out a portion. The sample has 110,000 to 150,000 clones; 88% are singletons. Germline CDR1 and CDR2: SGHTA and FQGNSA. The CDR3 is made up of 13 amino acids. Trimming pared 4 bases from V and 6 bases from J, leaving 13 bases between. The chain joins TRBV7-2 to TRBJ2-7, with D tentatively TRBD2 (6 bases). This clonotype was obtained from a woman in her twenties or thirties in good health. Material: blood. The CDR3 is CASSSRDFVEQYF. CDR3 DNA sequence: TGTGCCAGCAGCTCCCGGGACTTCGTCGAGCAGTACTTC.